The sequence of this T cell receptor beta chain was determined in a study of blood T cells in healthy people across ages. Study-wide results and caveats: Naive T cell percentage showed a strong correlation with the diversity of TCR beta.

A remark on this clonotype: Antigen specificity is unknown.

Alongside a J-beta primer mix, a sample-barcoded 5' primer served in a second PCR lasting about 6 to 12 cycles. Each CDR3 protein is one row after TCRdb ran MiXCR on the 5' RACE reads. The table shows 1,500,000 or so distinct CDR3 sequences, with around 40% occurring only once. Caucasian individuals from Russia who were healthy and aged roughly 6 to 95 acted as donors. Each donor supplied roughly 9.2 milliliters of peripheral blood. Isolation per sample recovered at least 6.5 million PBMCs. This CDR3 has 13 amino acids. Germline assignment: CDR1 KGHDR and CDR2 SFDVKD. V was pared by 9 bases and J by 9 bases, with 17 bases between.

Material: blood. This clonotype was obtained from a woman under 30 in good health. The chain combines TRBV24-1 with TRBJ2-1; tentative D call: TRBD1 (6 bases). CDR3 sequence reads: CATARRQGPEQFF. CDR3 DNA: TGTGCCACCGCGCGTCGCCAGGGGCCTGAGCAGTTCTTC.